This T cell receptor beta chain was found in a study of shared clonotypes between healthy human individuals. The assay was immunoSEQ multiplex PCR, and TCRdb's table has in-frame clones only and misses some. Of about 2 million clones detected, about 94% appear once; the ten largest clones hold around 1.1%. The table lists this clone with a count of one. Germline loops: CDR1 MNHEY, CDR2 SMNVEV (reference sequence). The V end lost 6 bases, the J end lost 0 bases, and 9 bases lay between the germline ends. The CDR3 is 15 residues long. Naive CD8 cells, CD45RO-negative and positively selected for CCR7, excluded terminally differentiated effector memory CD45RA+ cells.

The V and J genes are TRBV27 and TRBJ1-6, with TRBD1 as a possible D gene (5 bases). The clonotype comes from a man aged 18 to 30 in good health. Sequenced: naive CD8+ T cells sorted from blood. The CDR3 nucleotides are TGTGCCAGCAGACCAGGGACCTCCTATAATTCACCCCTCCACTTT. It codes for CASRPGTSYNSPLHF.